The sequence of this TCR beta chain was determined in a study of CD8 T cells in ankylosing spondylitis. Quantitative 5'-RACE with molecular barcodes was used to make the TCR beta libraries. TCRdb analysed the 5' RACE reads with MiXCR anew, one entry per CDR3 protein. The top ten clones hold approximately 9.7% of a sample with approximately 100,000 distinct CDR3 sequences, roughly 8.3% of them seen once. This clonotype was counted many times. The CDR3 has 14 amino acids. The germline CDR1 and CDR2 sequences are MNHEY and SMNVEV (reference sequence). With 5 bases clipped from V and 0 bases from J, the junction kept 4 bases outside the gene matches.

Sequencing was carried out using blood, either unsorted or a sorted T cell fraction (not recorded which). The chain couples TRBV27 to TRBJ2-7; the match to TRBD1 covers 7 bases. The sequence was collected from a male donor with ankylosing spondylitis or in good health (not recorded which). CDR3 in amino acids: CASSTDRSSYEQYF. CDR3 DNA sequence: TGTGCCAGCAGTACGGACAGGAGCTCCTACGAGCAGTACTTC.